These T cell receptor beta chains were read from a single sample in a study of CD8 T cells in ankylosing spondylitis. Using its own MiXCR run on the 5' RACE reads, TCRdb lists one record per CDR3 protein. The sample has under 850,000 distinct CDR3 sequences; under 20% are singletons. The sample taken for sequencing was blood, either unsorted or a sorted T cell fraction (not recorded which). These receptors were taken from a male donor with ankylosing spondylitis. The CDR3 runs from the conserved cysteine through the conserved F or W. Each record gives: J gene, V gene, D gene, clone size, CDR3 DNA, CDR3 protein. A D gene is named only where the DNA matches it firmly. A row's size may be missing; if present it is once, few, many or a size class.

j_gene: TRBJ2-5
v_gene: TRBV11-2
d_gene: -
abundance: -
CDR3nt: TGTGCCAGCAGCTTAGAGTCTGGGCTAGCGCAAGAGGCCCAGTACTTC
CDR3aa: CASSLESGLAQEAQYF

j_gene: TRBJ2-3
v_gene: TRBV6-1
d_gene: TRBD2
abundance: -
CDR3nt: TGTGCCAGCAGTGGCGGGACTAGCGGGGAAAATACGCAGTATTTT
CDR3aa: CASSGGTSGENTQYF

j_gene: TRBJ1-1
v_gene: TRBV20-1
d_gene: -
abundance: -
CDR3nt: TGCAGTGCTAGAGAACAGGCTGAAGAAGCTTTCTTT
CDR3aa: CSAREQAEEAFF

j_gene: TRBJ1-1
v_gene: TRBV5-1
d_gene: -
abundance: -
CDR3nt: TGCGCCAGCAGTTCATCCGGGACCGAACACACTGAAGCTTTCTTT
CDR3aa: CASSSSGTEHTEAFF

j_gene: TRBJ2-2
v_gene: TRBV5-6
d_gene: -
abundance: -
CDR3nt: TGTGCCAGCAGCTACACAGGGAGGTACACCGGGGAGCTGTTTTTT
CDR3aa: CASSYTGRYTGELFF

j_gene: TRBJ2-7
v_gene: TRBV12-3/TRBV12-4
d_gene: TRBD1
abundance: few
CDR3nt: TGTGCCAGCAGTATGACAGGGAGCAGCTCCTACGAGCAGTACTTC
CDR3aa: CASSMTGSSSYEQYF

j_gene: TRBJ2-3
v_gene: TRBV20-1
d_gene: TRBD2
abundance: few
CDR3nt: TGCAGTGCTCGAACCCTTAGCGGCGGGAGGGCCGCAGATACGCAGTATTTT
CDR3aa: CSARTLSGGRAADTQYF

j_gene: TRBJ2-7
v_gene: TRBV4-3
d_gene: TRBD2
abundance: few
CDR3nt: TGCGCCAGCAGCCAAGATCGCGGGAGGGCGTCTTACGAGCAGTACTTC
CDR3aa: CASSQDRGRASYEQYF

j_gene: TRBJ2-7
v_gene: TRBV10-3
d_gene: TRBD2
abundance: -
CDR3nt: TGTGCCATCAGTCGAGCGGGAGTTCGGTACGAGCAGTACTTC
CDR3aa: CAISRAGVRYEQYF

j_gene: TRBJ2-4
v_gene: TRBV7-9
d_gene: -
abundance: few
CDR3nt: TGTGCCAGCAGCTTAGAGGGCATTCAGTACTTC
CDR3aa: CASSLEGIQYF

j_gene: TRBJ2-6
v_gene: TRBV11-2
d_gene: -
abundance: -
CDR3nt: TGTGCCAGCACGAGGGGGGGCAGGGACCTTAGCTCTGGGGCCAACGTCCTGACTTTC
CDR3aa: CASTRGGRDLSSGANVLTF

j_gene: TRBJ1-4
v_gene: TRBV15
d_gene: -
abundance: -
CDR3nt: TGTGCCACCAGCAGGGTCACTAATGAAAAACTGTTTTTT
CDR3aa: CATSRVTNEKLFF

j_gene: TRBJ2-7
v_gene: TRBV4-1
d_gene: -
abundance: few
CDR3nt: TGCGCCAGCAGCCAAGCCTACGGGTTTTCGGACGGGCAGTACTTC
CDR3aa: CASSQAYGFSDGQYF

j_gene: TRBJ2-3
v_gene: TRBV20-1
d_gene: -
abundance: -
CDR3nt: TGCAGTCCGGGCATCCCTAGCACAGATACGCAGTATTTT
CDR3aa: CSPGIPSTDTQYF

j_gene: TRBJ2-3
v_gene: TRBV28
d_gene: TRBD2
abundance: -
CDR3nt: TGTGCCAGCAGTTTGGCCCGACTAGCGGCTAGCACAGATACGCAGTATTTT
CDR3aa: CASSLARLAASTDTQYF

j_gene: TRBJ1-5
v_gene: TRBV6-2/TRBV6-3
d_gene: -
abundance: -
CDR3nt: TGTGCCAGCTCCAACTCCGGCTTTAGCAATCAGCCCCAGCATTTT
CDR3aa: CASSNSGFSNQPQHF

j_gene: TRBJ1-3
v_gene: TRBV3-1
d_gene: -
abundance: -
CDR3nt: TGTGCCAGCAGCCAAGGACAGGCTTCCTCTGGAAACACCATATATTTT
CDR3aa: CASSQGQASSGNTIYF

j_gene: TRBJ2-2
v_gene: TRBV7-2
d_gene: -
abundance: -
CDR3nt: TGTGCCAGCAGCTTGAGGGGGTCGGGCACCGGGGAGCTGTTTTTT
CDR3aa: CASSLRGSGTGELFF

j_gene: TRBJ2-3
v_gene: TRBV11-3
d_gene: TRBD1
abundance: -
CDR3nt: TGTGCCAGCAGCGGGGACAGGGGCACTAGCACAGATACGCAGTATTTT
CDR3aa: CASSGDRGTSTDTQYF

j_gene: TRBJ2-1
v_gene: TRBV3-1
d_gene: TRBD2
abundance: -
CDR3nt: TGTGCCAGCAGCAAACGGACTAGCGGGAGTCAGGATGAGCAGTTCTTC
CDR3aa: CASSKRTSGSQDEQFF

j_gene: TRBJ2-7
v_gene: TRBV15
d_gene: -
abundance: -
CDR3nt: TGTGCCACCAGCAGAGAAGGGGCAGTCTACGAGCAGTACTTC
CDR3aa: CATSREGAVYEQYF

j_gene: TRBJ2-1
v_gene: TRBV6-1
d_gene: -
abundance: -
CDR3nt: TGTGCCAGTGCAGACCAACGACAGTACCTCCCCGATTCGAAATTC
CDR3aa: CASADQRQYLPDSKF

j_gene: TRBJ1-1
v_gene: TRBV20-1
d_gene: TRBD1
abundance: few
CDR3nt: TGCAGTGCGAATGACAGGGACACTGAAGCTTTCTTT
CDR3aa: CSANDRDTEAFF

j_gene: TRBJ1-1
v_gene: TRBV29-1
d_gene: -
abundance: -
CDR3nt: TGCAGCGTTGAGAACGGTATGAACACTGAAGCTTTCTTT
CDR3aa: CSVENGMNTEAFF

j_gene: TRBJ2-5
v_gene: TRBV20-1
d_gene: TRBD1
abundance: -
CDR3nt: TGCAGTGCTAGAGATCTACGGACAGGGGGCCTGGAGACCCAGTACTTC
CDR3aa: CSARDLRTGGLETQYF

j_gene: TRBJ2-7
v_gene: TRBV24-1
d_gene: -
abundance: few
CDR3nt: TGTGCCACCAGTGATTTGCGGACGTCAGAGCAGTACTTC
CDR3aa: CATSDLRTSEQYF

j_gene: TRBJ2-7
v_gene: TRBV12-3/TRBV12-4
d_gene: -
abundance: -
CDR3nt: TGTGCCAGCAGTTTATCGGCGGGGAAGACCTACGAGCAGTACTTC
CDR3aa: CASSLSAGKTYEQYF

j_gene: TRBJ1-2
v_gene: TRBV12-3/TRBV12-4
d_gene: -
abundance: many
CDR3nt: TGTGCCAGCAGTTTGGGGGGACCCTACACCTTC
CDR3aa: CASSLGGPYTF

j_gene: TRBJ1-1
v_gene: TRBV25-1
d_gene: TRBD1
abundance: few
CDR3nt: TGTGCCAGCATCGCCAGGGGGGGGACTGAAGCTTTCTTT
CDR3aa: CASIARGGTEAFF

j_gene: TRBJ1-1
v_gene: TRBV5-5
d_gene: -
abundance: once
CDR3nt: TGTGCCAGCAGCTTGATTCCCACCGTCATGAACACTGAAGCTTTCTTT
CDR3aa: CASSLIPTVMNTEAFF

j_gene: TRBJ2-7
v_gene: TRBV6-1
d_gene: TRBD1
abundance: -
CDR3nt: TGTGCCAGCGTCAGGGGGAAAGGCTACGAGCAGTACTTC
CDR3aa: CASVRGKGYEQYF

j_gene: TRBJ1-2
v_gene: TRBV2
d_gene: -
abundance: few
CDR3nt: TGTGCCAGCAGTGAATGGCCGGGGTTTGGCTACACCTTC
CDR3aa: CASSEWPGFGYTF

j_gene: TRBJ2-6
v_gene: TRBV7-2
d_gene: -
abundance: -
CDR3nt: TGTGCCAGCAGCTTAAGGCGTGAGAGCTCTGGGGCCAACGTCCTGACTTTC
CDR3aa: CASSLRRESSGANVLTF

j_gene: TRBJ2-7
v_gene: TRBV4-3
d_gene: TRBD2
abundance: -
CDR3nt: TGCGCCAGCAGCCAACTCCGACTAGCGGGGCCCCTCCAAGAGCAGTACTTC
CDR3aa: CASSQLRLAGPLQEQYF

j_gene: TRBJ1-1
v_gene: TRBV20-1
d_gene: -
abundance: -
CDR3nt: TGCAGTGCTACCGACCTGAACACTGAAGCTTTCTTT
CDR3aa: CSATDLNTEAFF

j_gene: TRBJ1-2
v_gene: TRBV5-1
d_gene: TRBD1
abundance: -
CDR3nt: TGCGCCAGCAGTCCAATGGGACAGGGGTATGGCTACACCTTC
CDR3aa: CASSPMGQGYGYTF

j_gene: TRBJ2-2
v_gene: TRBV6-2/TRBV6-3
d_gene: -
abundance: few
CDR3nt: TGTGCCAGCAGTTTAACTCCCGGAATCACCGGGGAGCTGTTTTTT
CDR3aa: CASSLTPGITGELFF

j_gene: TRBJ2-7
v_gene: TRBV6-2/TRBV6-3
d_gene: -
abundance: -
CDR3nt: TGTGCCAGCAGGGCTAAGCGGAGCCTCAGCTCCTACGAGCAGTACTTC
CDR3aa: CASRAKRSLSSYEQYF

j_gene: TRBJ2-7
v_gene: TRBV10-3
d_gene: TRBD1
abundance: -
CDR3nt: TGTGCCACCGGCATGGGGGGACAGGGGTACGAGCAGTACTTC
CDR3aa: CATGMGGQGYEQYF

j_gene: TRBJ2-7
v_gene: TRBV5-4
d_gene: -
abundance: -
CDR3nt: TGTGCCAGCAGTAGAACTCCCGAAGGCGAGCAGTACTTC
CDR3aa: CASSRTPEGEQYF

j_gene: TRBJ1-1
v_gene: TRBV6-2/TRBV6-3
d_gene: TRBD1
abundance: few
CDR3nt: TGTGCCAGCAGTCAACTACCGGGCAGGGGGGACACTGAAGCTTTCTTT
CDR3aa: CASSQLPGRGDTEAFF

j_gene: TRBJ2-3
v_gene: TRBV20-1
d_gene: TRBD2
abundance: few
CDR3nt: TGCAGTGCCCAGTCCCCGGGAGGAAAGGCAGATACGCAGTATTTT
CDR3aa: CSAQSPGGKADTQYF

j_gene: TRBJ2-1
v_gene: TRBV30
d_gene: TRBD1
abundance: -
CDR3nt: TGTGCCAGTCTTGGGGACAGTTTGGATGAGCAGTTCTTC
CDR3aa: CASLGDSLDEQFF

j_gene: TRBJ2-1
v_gene: TRBV27
d_gene: -
abundance: few
CDR3nt: TGTGCCAGCAGTCCGGGGGTGGTAGCTAAGACGGGTAATGAGCAGTTCTTC
CDR3aa: CASSPGVVAKTGNEQFF

j_gene: TRBJ2-3
v_gene: TRBV7-3
d_gene: -
abundance: -
CDR3nt: TGTGCCAGCAGCTCGTTAGATGCAGATACGCAGTATTTT
CDR3aa: CASSSLDADTQYF

j_gene: TRBJ2-1
v_gene: TRBV11-1
d_gene: TRBD2
abundance: few
CDR3nt: TGTGCCAGCAGCTCCTTAGTCCCGACTAGCGGGGGGGCTTGGGATGAGCAGTTCTTC
CDR3aa: CASSSLVPTSGGAWDEQFF

j_gene: TRBJ2-1
v_gene: TRBV12-3/TRBV12-4
d_gene: -
abundance: many
CDR3nt: TGTGCCAGCACCCCCCCCGCAGGCGGGGTGACTGAGCAGTTCTTC
CDR3aa: CASTPPAGGVTEQFF

j_gene: TRBJ1-6
v_gene: TRBV20-1
d_gene: TRBD1
abundance: many
CDR3nt: TGCAGTGCTAGTCCAAGACAGGGTTTTGATTCACCCCTCCACTTT
CDR3aa: CSASPRQGFDSPLHF

j_gene: TRBJ2-7
v_gene: TRBV5-1
d_gene: -
abundance: -
CDR3nt: TGCGCCAGCAGCCTTGGGGTCGACAGGAGCTACGAGCAGTACTTC
CDR3aa: CASSLGVDRSYEQYF

j_gene: TRBJ1-1
v_gene: TRBV2
d_gene: -
abundance: -
CDR3nt: TGTGCCAGCAGTGAGCAAGGGGGGGTGGTGGCTGAAGCTTTCTTT
CDR3aa: CASSEQGGVVAEAFF

j_gene: TRBJ1-4
v_gene: TRBV20-1
d_gene: -
abundance: few
CDR3nt: TGCAGTGCTAGACACTACGGGGCGGGCAGGGCTACTAATGAAAAACTGTTTTTT
CDR3aa: CSARHYGAGRATNEKLFF

j_gene: TRBJ2-7
v_gene: TRBV25-1
d_gene: -
abundance: -
CDR3nt: TGTGCCAGCAGTGATTTTAGGGGCTCGTACGAGCAGTACTTC
CDR3aa: CASSDFRGSYEQYF